This TCR beta chain derives from a study of siplizumab effects on memory and regulatory T cells. Study results and caveats: Under siplizumab, alloreactive sequences traced to unstimulated CD4+ memory cells were significantly reduced. Naive T cells were seen as more diverse than memory cells and as major alloresponse contributors. Mapping to unstimulated subsets was achieved for only a minor fraction of alloreactive clones.

For this clone: Its specificity is not known.

Per sample, the assay covered 10^5 or so TCR templates. Clones were sequenced by immunoSEQ multiplex PCR, and TCRdb holds only the in-frame ones, with some missing. There are 85,000 to 130,000 clones in the sample; about 91% occur only once, and under 3% lies in the top ten. The sample consisted of CD4+ T cells sorted from blood. This clonotype originated in a human donor in good health. Some clones in this sample may be carry-over from other donors' samples.

Here the CDR3 DNA reads TGTGCCTGGGGACAGGGGTTGCTCACTGAAGCTTTCTTT. Amino acid sequence: CAWGQGLLTEAFF. The chain carries TRBV30 and TRBJ1-1; the match to TRBD1 covers 9 bases. Germline loops: CDR1 GTSNPN, CDR2 SVGIG (reference sequence). This CDR3 is built from 13 residues. The trim removed 5 bases at V and 4 bases at J, leaving 5 bases unmatched.